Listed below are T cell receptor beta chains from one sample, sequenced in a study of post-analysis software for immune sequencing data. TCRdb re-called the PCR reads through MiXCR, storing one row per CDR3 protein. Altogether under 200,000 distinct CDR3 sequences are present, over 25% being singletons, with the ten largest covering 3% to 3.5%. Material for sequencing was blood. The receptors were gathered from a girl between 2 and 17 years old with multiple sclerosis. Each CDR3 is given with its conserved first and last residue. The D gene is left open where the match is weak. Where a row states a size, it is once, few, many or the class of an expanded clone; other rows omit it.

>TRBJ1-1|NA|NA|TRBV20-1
CSAATGWFTDAFF
TGCAGTGCAGCGACCGGGTGGTTCACTGATGCTTTCTTT
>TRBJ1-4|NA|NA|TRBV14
CASSVQGGEKLFF
TGTGCCAGCAGCGTGCAGGGAGGTGAAAAACTGTTTTTT
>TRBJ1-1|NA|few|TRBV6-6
CASSLRRGTEAFF
TGTGCCAGCAGTCTACGGCGGGGGACTGAAGCTTTCTTT
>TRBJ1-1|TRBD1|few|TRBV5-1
CASSPEGAVGTEAFF
TGCGCCAGCAGCCCGGAGGGGGCCGTAGGCACTGAAGCTTTCTTT
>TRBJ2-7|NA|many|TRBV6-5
CASSYSGGLGDRYREQYF
TGTGCCAGCAGTTACTCAGGGGGGTTAGGAGATCGATATAGGGAGCAGTACTTC
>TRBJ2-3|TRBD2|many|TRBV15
CATSRDRAGVADTQYF
TGTGCCACCAGCAGAGATAGGGCGGGAGTTGCAGATACGCAGTATTTT
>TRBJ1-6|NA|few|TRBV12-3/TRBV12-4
CASSLEQNHNSPLHF
TGTGCCAGCAGTTTAGAACAGAACCATAATTCACCCCTCCACTTT
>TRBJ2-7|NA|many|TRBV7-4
CASSLGKGVEQYF
TGTGCCAGCAGCTTGGGGAAGGGGGTCGAGCAGTACTTC
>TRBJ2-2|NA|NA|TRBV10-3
CAITAFMGVGTGELFF
TGTGCCATCACTGCGTTTATGGGAGTCGGCACCGGGGAGCTGTTTTTT
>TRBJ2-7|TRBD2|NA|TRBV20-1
CSAGPSGGAPYEQYF
TGCAGTGCTGGGCCTAGCGGGGGGGCCCCCTACGAGCAGTACTTC
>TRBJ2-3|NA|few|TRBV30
CAWSVLSGSTDTQYF
TGTGCCTGGAGTGTACTATCGGGGAGCACAGATACGCAGTATTTT
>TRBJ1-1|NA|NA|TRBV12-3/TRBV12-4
CASTFLGTEAFF
TGTGCCAGCACTTTCCTGGGGACTGAAGCTTTCTTT